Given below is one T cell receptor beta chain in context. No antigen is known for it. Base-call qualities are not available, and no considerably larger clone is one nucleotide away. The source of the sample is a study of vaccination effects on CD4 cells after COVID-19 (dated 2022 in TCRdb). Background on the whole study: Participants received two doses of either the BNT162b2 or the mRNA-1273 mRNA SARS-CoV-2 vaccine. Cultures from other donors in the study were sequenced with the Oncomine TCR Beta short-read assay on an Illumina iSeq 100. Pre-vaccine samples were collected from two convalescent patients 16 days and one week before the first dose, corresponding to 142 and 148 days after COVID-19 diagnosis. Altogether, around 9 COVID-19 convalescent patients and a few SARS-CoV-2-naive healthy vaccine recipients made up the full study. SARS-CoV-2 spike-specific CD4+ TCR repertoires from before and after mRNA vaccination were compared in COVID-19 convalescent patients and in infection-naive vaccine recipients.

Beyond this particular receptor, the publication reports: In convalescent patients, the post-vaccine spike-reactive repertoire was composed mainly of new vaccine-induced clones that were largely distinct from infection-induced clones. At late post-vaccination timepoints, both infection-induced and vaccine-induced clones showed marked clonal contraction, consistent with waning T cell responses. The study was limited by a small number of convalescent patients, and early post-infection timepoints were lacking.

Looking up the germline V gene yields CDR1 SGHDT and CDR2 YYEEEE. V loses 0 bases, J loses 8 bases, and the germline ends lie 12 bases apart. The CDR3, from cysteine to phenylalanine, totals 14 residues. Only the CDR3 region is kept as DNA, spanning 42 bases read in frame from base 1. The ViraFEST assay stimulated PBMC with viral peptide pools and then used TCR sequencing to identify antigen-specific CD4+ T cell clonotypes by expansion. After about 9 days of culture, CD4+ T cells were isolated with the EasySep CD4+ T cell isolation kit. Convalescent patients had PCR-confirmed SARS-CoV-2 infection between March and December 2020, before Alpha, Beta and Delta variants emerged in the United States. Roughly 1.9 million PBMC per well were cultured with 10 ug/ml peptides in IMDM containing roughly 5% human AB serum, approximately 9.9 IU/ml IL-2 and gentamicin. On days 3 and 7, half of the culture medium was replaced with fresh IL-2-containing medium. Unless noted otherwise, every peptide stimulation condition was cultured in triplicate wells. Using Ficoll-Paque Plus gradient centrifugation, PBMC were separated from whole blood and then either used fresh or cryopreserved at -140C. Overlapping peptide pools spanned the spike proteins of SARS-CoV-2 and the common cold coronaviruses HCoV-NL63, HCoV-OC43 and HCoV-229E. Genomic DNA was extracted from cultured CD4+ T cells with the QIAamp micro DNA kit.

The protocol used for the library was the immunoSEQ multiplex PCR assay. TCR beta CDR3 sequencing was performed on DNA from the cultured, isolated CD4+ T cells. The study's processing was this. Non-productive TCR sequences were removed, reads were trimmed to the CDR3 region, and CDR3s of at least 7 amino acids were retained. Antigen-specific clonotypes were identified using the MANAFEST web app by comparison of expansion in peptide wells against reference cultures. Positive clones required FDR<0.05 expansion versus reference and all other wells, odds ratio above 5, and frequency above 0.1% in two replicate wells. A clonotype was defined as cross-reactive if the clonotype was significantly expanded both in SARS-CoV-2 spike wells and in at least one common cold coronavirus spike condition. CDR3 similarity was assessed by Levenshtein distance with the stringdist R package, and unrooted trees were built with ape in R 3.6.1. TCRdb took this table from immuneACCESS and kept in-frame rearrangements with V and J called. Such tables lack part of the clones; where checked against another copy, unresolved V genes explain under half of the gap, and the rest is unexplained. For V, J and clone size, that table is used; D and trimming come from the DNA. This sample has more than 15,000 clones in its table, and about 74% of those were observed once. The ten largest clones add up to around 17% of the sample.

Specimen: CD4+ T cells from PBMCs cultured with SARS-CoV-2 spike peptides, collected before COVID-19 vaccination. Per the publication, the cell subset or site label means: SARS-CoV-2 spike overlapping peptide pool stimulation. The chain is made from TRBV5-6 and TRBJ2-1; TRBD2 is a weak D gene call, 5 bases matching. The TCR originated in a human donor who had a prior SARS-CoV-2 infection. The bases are TGTGCCAGCAGCTTGGATTTAGCGAGCGATGAGCAGTTCTTC. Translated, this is CASSLDLASDEQFF.